This T cell receptor (beta chain) originates from a study of blood T cell repertoires in COVID-19 (dated by TCRdb to between 2020 and 2021). At the level of the whole study: Samples from collaborators originated in the United States, Italy and Spain and spanned both the acute and convalescent phases of COVID-19. The samples were drawn from two sources: the first 160 participants of the ongoing ImmuneRACE study, and fewer than 1,500 subjects contributed by 6 global collaborators. Where available, HLA class I and class II types were taken from metadata supplied by the sample provider and were not determined by assay-based typing. Deeply sampled blood TCRbeta repertoires from subjects exposed to, actively infected with, or recovered from COVID-19 were included in the dataset. The repertoires were released in a freely available public database intended as a resource for research on the immune response to SARS-CoV-2. The prospective study material was composed of cDNA or gDNA derived from T cells, B-cell-depleted T cells, or PBMCs. A de-identified subject ID, COVID-19 status, age in years and sex were almost always included in the sample metadata.

The immunoSEQ Assay, a bias-controlled multiplex PCR, was used to amplify TCRbeta CDR3 regions from genomic DNA. The authors' pipeline ran thus. The number of nucleated cells in each sample was estimated by amplification of reference gene primers within the assay. To quantify the absolute abundance of each unique TCRbeta CDR3 rearrangement, sequence reads were collapsed and filtered. For each sample, productive Simpson clonality was calculated as the square root of Simpson's diversity index across productive rearrangements. The source is immuneACCESS, and TCRdb retained only in-frame sequences with V and J called. Part of the clones is not carried over; for the studies checked, unresolved V genes explain less than half of this, and the remainder is unexplained. V and J calls and clone size are copied from that table; D and trimming were computed from the DNA. Within this sample are about 210,000 clones, with under 90% of them counted one time only. The ten largest make up approximately 8% of the sample.

From the germline V gene (reference sequence), CDR1 is LNHDA and CDR2 is SQIVND. The CDR3 covers 13 residues, taking in both the cysteine and the phenylalanine. Just CDR3 DNA is preserved here, 39 bases in frame from base 1. The germline ends are 11 bases apart after V is trimmed by 5 bases and J by 4 bases. One collaborating source in Seattle enrolled patients during active infection and followed them longitudinally through the course of disease. Collaborating institutions collected whole blood in K2EDTA tubes following their own protocols. Collaborator samples were shipped for TCRbeta analysis as frozen whole blood, isolated PBMCs, or DNA extracted from either sample type. Concerning this clone: Its antigen is still unknown. Per-base qualities were not stored, and no clone one base away is much larger.

General conclusions and limits of the study: Clinical and demographic metadata were provided uncurated, with the amount varying by source and participant.

The V gene is TRBV19 and the J gene is TRBJ1-2; no confident D gene assignment can be made. This receptor was taken from an elderly woman with COVID-19, enrolled during active disease. Source material: peripheral blood. Here is the DNA: TGTGCCAGTAGTGGTGGAGGTGCCTATGGCTACACCTTC. Protein translation: CASSGGGAYGYTF.